This TCR beta chain derives from a study of OX40 agonist ivuxolimab in advanced cancers. Concerning the study at large: The costimulatory receptor OX40 (CD134) was targeted by ivuxolimab, a fully human IgG2 agonistic monoclonal antibody. Intravenous ivuxolimab was administered to patients every 2 weeks at six dose levels: 0.01, 0.1, 0.3, 1.5, 3 and 10 mg/kg. Among the 50 to 55 dose-escalation patients, 19 had hepatocellular carcinoma, 15 or so melanoma, 9 renal cell carcinoma and 9 head and neck cancer. The dose-escalation cohort was 82.7% male with a mean age of about 60 years, ranging from roughly 23 to 85. Patients were allowed to have had prior anti-PD-1, anti-PD-L1 or anti-CTLA-4 therapy, and 40% of the dose-escalation patients had previously received checkpoint inhibitors. Partial responses occurred in three dose-escalation patients, of whom one had hepatocellular carcinoma and two had cutaneous melanoma. The point of sequencing TCRbeta in the periphery was to test whether ivuxolimab changed TCR sequence diversity and drove clonal T-cell expansion. The paper covers the monotherapy dose-escalation part of the phase I ivuxolimab trial, which included N ≈ 57 patients.

Broader findings and caveats from the paper: The antigen specificity of the peripheral T cells that underwent clonal expansion was not determined. Low levels of normalized T-cell clonal expansion were also seen in some patients who did not respond. Partial responders in the 0.1-3.0 mg/kg groups had among the lowest normalized peripheral clonal expansion, especially among CD8+ T cells. On average, CD8+ T cells showed more expanded clones than CD4+ T cells after ivuxolimab. At doses of 0.1 to 3.0 mg/kg, clonal expansion of both CD4+ and CD8+ T cells in blood was seen between baseline and week 6.

About this clone: Its binding antigen is unknown. Base qualities were left out, and no much larger clone turns up one base away.

The V end gives up 0 bases and the J end 0 bases, leaving 4 bases in the junction not matched to a gene. From a lookup of the germline V gene (reference sequence), CDR1 and CDR2 are SEHNR and FQNEAQ. The CDR3 has 16 amino acids, counting the end cysteine and phenylalanine. Only the CDR3 part of the read is kept: 48 bases, read in frame from the first base. The trial excluded patients who had a history of autoimmune disease or were on systemic immunosuppression. Peripheral blood for TCR sequencing was collected from all dose cohorts at baseline, on cycle 4 day 1, and on cycle 7 day 1. The samples were taken from a phase I, first-in-human, multicenter, open-label dose-escalation trial of ivuxolimab. Adults with locally advanced or metastatic head and neck squamous cell, hepatocellular, melanoma or renal cell carcinoma were enrolled in the trial. Before TCR sequencing, CD4+ T cells and CD8+ T cells from peripheral blood were sorted into separate populations.

Genomic DNA was isolated from the sorted cells so that the TCRbeta CDR3 region could be sequenced. TCRbeta CDR3 regions were sequenced using the immunoSEQ Assay. Imported from immuneACCESS, the table was reduced by TCRdb to in-frame sequences with V and J called. These copies leave out some clones; in studies compared against another copy, an unresolved V gene accounts for under half, and the cause of the remainder is not known. Recorded for this sample are approximately 31,000 clones; approximately 85% of them occurred a single time. The ten largest clonotypes hold approximately 59% of the sample.

This specimen consisted of CD4+ or CD8+ T cells sorted from blood, obtained in a trial of the OX40 agonist ivuxolimab. The chain is assembled from TRBV7-9 and TRBJ2-7, with 8 bases aligning to TRBD1. The receptor comes from an adult with an advanced solid tumor such as melanoma, head and neck, liver or kidney cancer. CDR3 reads: CASSLAPGQDSYEQYF. Read as DNA, the sequence is TGTGCCAGCAGCTTAGCGCCGGGACAGGACTCCTACGAGCAGTACTTC.